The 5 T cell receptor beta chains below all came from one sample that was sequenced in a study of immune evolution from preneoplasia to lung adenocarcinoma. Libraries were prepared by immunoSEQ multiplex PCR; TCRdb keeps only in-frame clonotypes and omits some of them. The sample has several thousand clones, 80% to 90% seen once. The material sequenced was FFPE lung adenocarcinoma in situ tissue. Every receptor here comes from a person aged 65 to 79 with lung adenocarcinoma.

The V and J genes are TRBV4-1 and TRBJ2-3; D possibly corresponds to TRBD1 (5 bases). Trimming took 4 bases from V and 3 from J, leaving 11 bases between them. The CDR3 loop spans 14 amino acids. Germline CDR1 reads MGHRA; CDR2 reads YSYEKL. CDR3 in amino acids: CASSPPAGTDTQYF. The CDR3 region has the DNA TGCGCCAGCAGCCCTCCGGCAGGGACAGATACGCAGTATTTT.

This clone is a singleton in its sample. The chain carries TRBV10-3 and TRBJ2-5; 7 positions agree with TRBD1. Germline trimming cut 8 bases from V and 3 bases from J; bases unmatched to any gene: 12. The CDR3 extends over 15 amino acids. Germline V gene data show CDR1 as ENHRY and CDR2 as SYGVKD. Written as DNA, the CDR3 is TGTGCCATCGCCTCAAACAGGGGTGGGAAAGAGACCCAGTACTTC. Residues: CAIASNRGGKETQYF.

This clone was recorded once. The CDR3 region is CASSSYGTGGNEQFF. Here the CDR3 DNA reads TGCGCCAGCAGCTCATACGGGACAGGGGGCAATGAGCAGTTCTTC. The chain carries TRBV5-1 and TRBJ2-1, with 11 bases aligning to TRBD1. V lost 3 bases, J lost 6 bases, and 5 bases stayed unmatched. Germline assignment: CDR1 SGHRS and CDR2 YFSETQ. The CDR3 is made up of 15 amino acids. Complete variable domain (other parts from reference TRBV5-1 and TRBJ2-1): KAGVTQTPRYLIKTRGQQVTLSCSPISGHRSVSWYQQTPGQGLQFLFEYFSETQRNKGNFPGRFSGRQFSNSRSEMNVSTLELGDSALYLCASSSYGTGGNEQFFGPGTRLTVL.

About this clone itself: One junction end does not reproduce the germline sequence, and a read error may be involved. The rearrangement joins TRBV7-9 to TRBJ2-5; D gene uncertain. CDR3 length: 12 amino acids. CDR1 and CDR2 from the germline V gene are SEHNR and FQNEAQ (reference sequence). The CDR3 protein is CASSLDQGTQYF. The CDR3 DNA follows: TGTGCCAGCAGCTTAGATCAAGGGACCCAGTACTTC.

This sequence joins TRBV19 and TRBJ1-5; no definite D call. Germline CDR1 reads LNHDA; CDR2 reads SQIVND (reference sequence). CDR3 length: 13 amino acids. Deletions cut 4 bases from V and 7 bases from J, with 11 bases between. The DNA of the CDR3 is TGTGCCAGTAGTACTTATGGGGTCCAGCCCCAGCATTTT. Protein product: CASSTYGVQPQHF. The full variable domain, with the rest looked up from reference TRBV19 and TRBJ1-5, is DGGITQSPKYLFRKEGQNVTLSCEQNLNHDAMYWYRQDPGQGLRLIYYSQIVNDFQKGDIAEGYSVSREKKESFPLTVTSAQKNPTAFYLCASSTYGVQPQHFGDGTRLSIL.